This passage covers 12 T cell receptor beta chains from one sample sequenced in a study of identical twins. MiXCR, applied by TCRdb to the 5' RACE reads, yields one record per CDR3 protein. The data hold 350,000 to 450,000 distinct CDR3 sequences, with around 18% observed a single time. Specimen: naive T cells sorted from blood. The receptor set was obtained from a man aged 50-59 years in good health.

This clonotype was observed a few times. The chain recombines TRBV6-1 with TRBJ2-2, with D hard to call. The CDR3 has 13 amino acids. Trimming left V 7 bases short and J 3 bases short, with 9 bases between. Germline V gene lookup returns CDR1 MNHNS and CDR2 SASEGT. Here the CDR3 reads CASKVVDTGELFF. DNA for the CDR3: TGTGCCAGCAAGGTGGTTGACACCGGGGAGCTGTTTTTT.

This clonotype was seen only once. This chain connects TRBV2 to TRBJ1-1; D call uncertain. Germline CDR1 and CDR2: SNHLY and FYNNEI. The CDR3 sequence is 12 residues long. Trimming took off 4 bases at V and 7 bases at J, with 10 bases between the two ends. CDR3 in amino acids: CASSVSSREAFF. The CDR3 DNA is TGTGCCAGCAGTGTGTCTAGTCGTGAAGCTTTCTTT. The whole variable domain, remainder taken from reference TRBV2 and TRBJ1-1, is EPEVTQTPSHQVTQMGQEVILRCVPISNHLYFYWYRQILGQKVEFLVSFYNNEISEKSEIFDDQFSVERPDGSNFTLKIRSTKLEDSAMYFCASSVSSREAFFGQGTRLTVV.

This clonotype was found a few times. The V gene is TRBV12-3 or TRBV12-4, the J gene TRBJ2-7; possible D gene TRBD2, 6 bases. The CDR3 has 15 amino acids. Trimming removed 1 base at V and 6 bases at J, with 16 bases between. The CDR3 coding sequence is TGTGCCAGCAGTTTAGAATCCGGGACTTTGTCCGAGCAGTACTTC. Amino acids: CASSLESGTLSEQYF.

The rearrangement links TRBV6-5 to TRBJ1-1; unclear D gene. The germline V gene encodes CDR1 MNHEY and CDR2 SVGAGI. Trimming removed 2 bases at V and 1 base at J, with 8 bases between. The CDR3 is 14 amino acids. CDR3 residues: CASSYMAENTEAFF. The CDR3 DNA reads as TGTGCCAGCAGTTACATGGCAGAGAACACTGAAGCTTTCTTT.

This clonotype was picked up a small number of times. This chain connects TRBV20-1 to TRBJ2-1; D ambiguous. Trimming stripped 6 bases from V and 6 bases from J, with 15 bases between. The CDR3 covers 13 residues. Germline V gene data show CDR1 as DFQATT and CDR2 as SNEGSKA (reference sequence). This CDR3 reads CSARHRVSNEQFF. CDR3 sequence (DNA): TGCAGTGCAAGACATCGGGTCTCCAATGAGCAGTTCTTC.

This clonotype was seen repeatedly, ten times or more. This rearrangement joins TRBV28 to TRBJ2-5, with 7 bases matching TRBD2. Germline V gene lookup returns CDR1 MDHEN and CDR2 SYDVKM. This CDR3 spans 13 amino acids. V trimming: 6 bases; J trimming: 5 bases; junction bases outside the gene matches: 6. This chain's CDR3 is CASSFSGVETQYF. Here the CDR3 DNA reads TGTGCCAGCAGCTTCAGCGGGGTTGAGACCCAGTACTTC.

This clonotype has only a few counts. The chain combines TRBV7-9 with TRBJ2-7, with 15 bases fitting TRBD2. Germline values: CDR1 SEHNR, CDR2 FQNEAQ (reference sequence). V was pared by 5 bases and J by 5 bases, with 7 bases of the junction left unmatched. CDR3 length: 16 amino acids. DNA for the CDR3: TGTGCCAGCAGCAAACCGGGACTAGCGGGAGGCAACGAGCAGTACTTC. Translating it yields CASSKPGLAGGNEQYF.

In this sample, this clonotype turned up many times. The chain uses TRBV11-2 and TRBJ2-2; D is possibly TRBD2 (6 bases). The CDR3 covers 16 residues. From germline, CDR1 is SGHAT and CDR2 FQNNGV. V lost 5 bases and J lost 1, with 14 bases in between. The CDR3 DNA reads TGTGCCAGCAGCCCCGGGACTCGTCAGAACACCGGGGAGCTGTTTTTT. It specifies CASSPGTRQNTGELFF.

This clonotype was recorded many times. The chain combines TRBV7-9 with TRBJ2-5; TRBD1 might be the D (6 bases). CDR1 SEHNR and CDR2 FQNEAQ come from the germline V gene (reference sequence). V gave up 3 bases and J gave up 4 bases, with 6 bases separating them. This CDR3 spans 12 amino acids. The CDR3 here is CASSFRGETQYF. DNA for the CDR3: TGTGCCAGCAGCTTCAGGGGAGAGACCCAGTACTTC.

This clonotype was seen ten or more times. The chain recombines TRBV12-3 or TRBV12-4 with TRBJ2-5; no definite D call. The CDR3 loop spans 13 amino acids. The germline V and J ends were trimmed by 3 bases and 5 bases, with 10 bases remaining between them. CDR3: CASSFEQNETQYF. The DNA for the CDR3 is TGTGCCAGCAGTTTCGAACAGAACGAGACCCAGTACTTC.

V and J are TRBV5-6 and TRBJ2-5; the match to TRBD2 covers 10 bases. The V gene end was trimmed by 4 bases and the J gene end by 7 bases; junction bases not matched to a gene: 16. This CDR3 comprises 17 residues. Looked up from germline, CDR1 is SGHDT and CDR2 is YYEEEE. The CDR3 DNA sequence: TGTGCCAGCAGCACGATACTAGCGGGAAAGGGGATCGGGACCCAGTACTTC. Translating it yields CASSTILAGKGIGTQYF.

This clonotype was observed at least ten times. The V call is TRBV7-8, the J call TRBJ2-1, with TRBD2 matching over 9 bases. Germline trimming cut 1 base from V and 5 bases from J; bases unmatched to any gene: 9. This CDR3 region has 17 residues. The germline V gene encodes CDR1 SGHVS and CDR2 FQNEAQ. CDR3 bases: TGTGCCAGCAGCTTAGAAATAGCGGGAGCCCTGGACAATGAGCAGTTCTTC. Translated, it gives CASSLEIAGALDNEQFF.